This T cell receptor beta chain emerged from a study of T cells after yellow fever vaccination. This clonotype has a handful of counts. Each CDR3 protein is one row after TCRdb ran MiXCR on the 5' RACE reads. Here the sample spans approximately 300,000 distinct CDR3 sequences, under 15% being singletons. The trim removed 5 bases at V and 7 bases at J, leaving 8 bases unmatched. The V gene's germline CDR1 is SNHLY and CDR2 FYNNEI. The CDR3 is 14 residues long. The receptor comes from a man between 25 and 39 years old who received the YFV17D yellow fever vaccine. The gene calls are TRBV2 and TRBJ2-1, with TRBD2 identical over 7 bases. This sample comprised CD4+ T cells sorted from PBMCs, obtained 45 days after the yellow fever booster vaccination. CDR3 in amino acids: CASSWEGSLNEQFF. The CDR3 DNA follows: TGTGCCAGCAGTTGGGAGGGGAGTCTGAATGAGCAGTTCTTC.